This is a list of T cell receptor beta chains from one sample in a study of graft-versus-host responses after intestinal transplantation. TCRdb keeps only in-frame clones here, not all; method: immunoSEQ multiplex PCR. This sample carries some 81,000 clones, 85% to 90% of them seen once, and the ten largest clones take approximately 0.35%. These TCRs are of unknown antigen specificity. Source: unstimulated CD4+ T cells sorted from spleen or lymph node cells, taken before intestinal transplant. The receptors were sampled from a human donor who received an intestinal transplant. CDR3s include the opening cysteine and the closing phenylalanine or tryptophan. D genes are given only for firm matches. A clone size is listed for some rows: how often the clone was seen (once, few, many), or a class if it is expanded.

size,J,D,V,CDR3,DNA
NA,TRBJ2-4,TRBD2,TRBV5-1,CASSWEGQTKNIQYF,TGCGCCAGCAGTTGGGAGGGGCAGACCAAAAACATTCAGTACTTC
NA,TRBJ2-7,TRBD2,TRBV5-1,CASSLETSGRSQQMREQYF,TGCGCCAGCAGCTTGGAGACTAGCGGGAGGTCCCAACAAATGCGCGAGCAGTACTTC
NA,TRBJ1-6,NA,TRBV5-4,CASSRSGVIAGNSPLHF,TGTGCCAGCAGCCGTTCGGGAGTTATCGCGGGGAATTCACCCCTCCACTTT
NA,TRBJ2-7,TRBD2,TRBV9,CASSLGLVGYEQYF,TGTGCCAGCAGCCTCGGACTAGTAGGCTACGAGCAGTACTTC
NA,TRBJ1-4,NA,TRBV5-1,CASSLGLYEKLFF,TGCGCCAGCAGCTTAGGACTCTATGAAAAACTGTTTTTT
few,TRBJ2-3,NA,TRBV28,CASSPVTRLVADTQYF,TGTGCCAGCAGTCCTGTGACTAGATTGGTCGCCGATACGCAGTATTTT
NA,TRBJ2-3,NA,TRBV10-2,CASRGRSTDTQYF,TGCGCCAGCAGGGGCCGAAGCACAGATACGCAGTATTTT
NA,TRBJ2-1,TRBD2,TRBV7-2,CASSTTMTSGRAEQFF,TGTGCCAGCAGCACAACAATGACTAGCGGGAGGGCCGAGCAGTTCTTC
few,TRBJ2-7,TRBD1,TRBV6-1,CASRDRGNEQYF,TGTGCCAGCCGGGACAGGGGGAACGAGCAGTACTTC
NA,TRBJ1-5,TRBD1,TRBV5-8,CASSLSTGGVQPQHF,TGTGCCAGCAGCTTGTCGACAGGGGGGGTTCAGCCCCAGCATTTT
few,TRBJ2-7,NA,TRBV10-2,CASSEPRSGSTYF,TGCGCCAGCAGTGAGCCCCGTTCGGGGAGCACGTACTTC